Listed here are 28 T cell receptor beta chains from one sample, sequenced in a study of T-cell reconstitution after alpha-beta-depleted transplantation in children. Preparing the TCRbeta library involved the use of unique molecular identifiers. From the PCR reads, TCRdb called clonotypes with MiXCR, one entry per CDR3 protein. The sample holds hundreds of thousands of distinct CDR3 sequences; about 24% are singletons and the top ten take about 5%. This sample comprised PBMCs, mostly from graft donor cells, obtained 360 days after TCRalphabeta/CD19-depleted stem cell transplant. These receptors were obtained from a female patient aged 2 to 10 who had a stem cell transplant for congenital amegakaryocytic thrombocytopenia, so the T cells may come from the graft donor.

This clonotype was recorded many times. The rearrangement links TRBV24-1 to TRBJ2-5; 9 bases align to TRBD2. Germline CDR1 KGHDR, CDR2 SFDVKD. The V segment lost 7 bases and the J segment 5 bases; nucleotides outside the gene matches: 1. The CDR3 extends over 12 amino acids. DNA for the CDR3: TGTGCCACCAGAGGACTAGCGGAGACCCAGTACTTC. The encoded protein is CATRGLAETQYF.

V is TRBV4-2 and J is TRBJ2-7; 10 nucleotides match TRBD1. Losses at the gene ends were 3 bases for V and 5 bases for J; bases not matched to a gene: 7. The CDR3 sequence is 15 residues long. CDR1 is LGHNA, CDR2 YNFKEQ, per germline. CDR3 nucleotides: TGTGCCAGCAGCCACGATCGGACAGGGGGTAACGAGCAGTACTTC. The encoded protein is CASSHDRTGGNEQYF.

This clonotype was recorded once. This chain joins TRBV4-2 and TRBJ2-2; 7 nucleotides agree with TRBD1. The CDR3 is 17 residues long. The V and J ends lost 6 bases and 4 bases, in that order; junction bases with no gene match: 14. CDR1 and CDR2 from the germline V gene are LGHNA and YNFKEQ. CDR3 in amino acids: CASSLFLDRALTGELFF. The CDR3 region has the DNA TGTGCCAGCAGTCTCTTCCTCGACAGGGCCCTCACCGGGGAGCTGTTTTTT.

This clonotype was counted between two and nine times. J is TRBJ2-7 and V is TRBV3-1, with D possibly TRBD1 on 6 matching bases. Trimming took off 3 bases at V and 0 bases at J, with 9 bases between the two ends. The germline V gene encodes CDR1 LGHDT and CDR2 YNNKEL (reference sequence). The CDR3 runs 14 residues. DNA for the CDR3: TGTGCCAGCAGCCACAGGGACACCTCCTACGAGCAGTACTTC. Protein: CASSHRDTSYEQYF.

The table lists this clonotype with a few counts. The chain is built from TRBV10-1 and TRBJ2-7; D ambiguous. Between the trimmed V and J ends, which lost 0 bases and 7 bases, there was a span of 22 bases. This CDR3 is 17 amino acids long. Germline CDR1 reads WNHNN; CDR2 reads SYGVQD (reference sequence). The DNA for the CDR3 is TGCGCCAGCAGTGAGTCGAATTCCGGGCCCCGCCCAGAAGAGCAGTACTTC. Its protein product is CASSESNSGPRPEEQYF.

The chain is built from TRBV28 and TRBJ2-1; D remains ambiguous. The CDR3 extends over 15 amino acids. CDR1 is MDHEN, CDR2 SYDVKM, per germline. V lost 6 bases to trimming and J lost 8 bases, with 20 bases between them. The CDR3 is CASSPLSVVIHEQFF. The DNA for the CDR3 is TGTGCCAGCAGCCCGCTTAGTGTAGTAATCCATGAGCAGTTCTTC.

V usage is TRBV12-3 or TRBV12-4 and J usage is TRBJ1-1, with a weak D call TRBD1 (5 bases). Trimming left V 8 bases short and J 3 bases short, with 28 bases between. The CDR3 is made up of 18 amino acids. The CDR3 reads CASGGLGGFSWGYTEAFF. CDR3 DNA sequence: TGTGCCAGCGGAGGGCTGGGGGGGTTCAGTTGGGGGTACACTGAAGCTTTCTTT.

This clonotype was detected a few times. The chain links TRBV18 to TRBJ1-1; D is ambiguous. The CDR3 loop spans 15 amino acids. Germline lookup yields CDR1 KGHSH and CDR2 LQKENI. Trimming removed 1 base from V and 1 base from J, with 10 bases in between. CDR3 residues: CASSPLGLTNTEAFF. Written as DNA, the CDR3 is TGTGCCAGCTCACCACTAGGACTGACGAACACTGAAGCTTTCTTT.

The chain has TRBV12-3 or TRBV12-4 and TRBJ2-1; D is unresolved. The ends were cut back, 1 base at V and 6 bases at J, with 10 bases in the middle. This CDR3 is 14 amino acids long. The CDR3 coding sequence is TGTGCCAGCAGTTTAGGCATGACGGGCAATGAGCAGTTCTTC. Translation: CASSLGMTGNEQFF.

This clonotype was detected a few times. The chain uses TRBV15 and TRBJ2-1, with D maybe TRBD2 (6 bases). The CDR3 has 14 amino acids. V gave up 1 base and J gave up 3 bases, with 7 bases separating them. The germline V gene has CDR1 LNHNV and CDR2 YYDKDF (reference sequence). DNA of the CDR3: TGTGCCACCAGCAGAGCGCGGGACTACAATGAGCAGTTCTTC. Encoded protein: CATSRARDYNEQFF.

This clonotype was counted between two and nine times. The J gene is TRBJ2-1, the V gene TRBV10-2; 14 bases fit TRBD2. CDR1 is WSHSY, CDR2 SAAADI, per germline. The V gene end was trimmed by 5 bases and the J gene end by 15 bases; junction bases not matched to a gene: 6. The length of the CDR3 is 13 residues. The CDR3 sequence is CASSLGLAGVWFF. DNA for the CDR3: TGCGCCAGCAGTTTGGGACTAGCGGGGGTCTGGTTCTTC.

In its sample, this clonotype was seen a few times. The CDR3: CASSPLAGKGTGELFF. The CDR3 DNA reads TGTGCCAGCAGCCCCCTTGCAGGGAAAGGCACCGGGGAGCTGTTTTTT. The J gene is TRBJ2-2, the V gene TRBV7-2; D perhaps matches TRBD1 (5 bases). CDR1 is SGHTA and CDR2 is FQGNSA in the germline V gene. V was clipped by 5 bases and J by 4 bases, with 17 bases between them. There are 16 residues in the CDR3.

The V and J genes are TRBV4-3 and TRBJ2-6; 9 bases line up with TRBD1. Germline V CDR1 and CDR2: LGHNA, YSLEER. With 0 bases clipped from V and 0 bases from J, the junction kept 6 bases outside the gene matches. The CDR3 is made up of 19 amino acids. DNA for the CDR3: TGCGCCAGCAGCCAAGACGGGACAGGGTACTTCTCTGGGGCCAACGTCCTGACTTTC. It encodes CASSQDGTGYFSGANVLTF.

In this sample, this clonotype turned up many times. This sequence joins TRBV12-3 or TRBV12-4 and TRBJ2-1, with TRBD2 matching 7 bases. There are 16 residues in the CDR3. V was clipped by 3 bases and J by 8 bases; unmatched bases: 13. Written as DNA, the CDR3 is TGTGCCAGCAGTTTTAGTGCGGGAGCTCTAAGGGATGAGCAGTTCTTC. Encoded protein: CASSFSAGALRDEQFF.

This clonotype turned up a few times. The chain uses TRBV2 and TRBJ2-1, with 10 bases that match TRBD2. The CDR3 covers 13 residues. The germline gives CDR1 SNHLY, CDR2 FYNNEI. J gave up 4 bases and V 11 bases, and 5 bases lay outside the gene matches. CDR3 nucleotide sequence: TGTGCCGGTCATAGCGGGAGGTACAATGAGCAGTTCTTC. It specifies CAGHSGRYNEQFF.

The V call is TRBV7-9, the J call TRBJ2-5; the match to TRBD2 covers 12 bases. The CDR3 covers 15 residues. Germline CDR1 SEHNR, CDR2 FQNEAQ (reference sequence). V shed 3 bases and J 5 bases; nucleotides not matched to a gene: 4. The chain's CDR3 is CASSFWTSGTETQYF. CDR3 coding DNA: TGTGCCAGCAGCTTTTGGACTAGCGGGACTGAGACCCAGTACTTC. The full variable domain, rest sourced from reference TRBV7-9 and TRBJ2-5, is DTGVSQNPRHKITKRGQNVTFRCDPISEHNRLYWYRQTLGQGPEFLTYFQNEAQLEKSRLLSDRFSAERPKGSFSTLEIQRTEQGDSAMYLCASSFWTSGTETQYFGPGTRLLVL.

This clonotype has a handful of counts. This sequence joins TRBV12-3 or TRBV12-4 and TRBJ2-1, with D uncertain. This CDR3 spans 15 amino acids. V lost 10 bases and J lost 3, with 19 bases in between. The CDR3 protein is CAITPPVQVYNEQFF. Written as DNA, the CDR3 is TGTGCCATCACACCCCCGGTCCAGGTCTACAATGAGCAGTTCTTC.

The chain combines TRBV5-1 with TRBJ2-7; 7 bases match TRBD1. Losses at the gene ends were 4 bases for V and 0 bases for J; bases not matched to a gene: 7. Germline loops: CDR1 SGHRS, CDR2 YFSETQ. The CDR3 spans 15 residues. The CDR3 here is CASSGRQGSSYEQYF. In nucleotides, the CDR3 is TGCGCCAGCAGCGGCCGACAGGGTAGCTCCTACGAGCAGTACTTC.

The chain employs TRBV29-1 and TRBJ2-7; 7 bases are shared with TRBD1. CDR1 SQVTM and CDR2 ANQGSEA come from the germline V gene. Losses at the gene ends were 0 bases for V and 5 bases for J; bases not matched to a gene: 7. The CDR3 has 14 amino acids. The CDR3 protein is CSVEDRTGFHEQYF. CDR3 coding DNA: TGCAGCGTTGAAGATCGGACAGGTTTCCACGAGCAGTACTTC.

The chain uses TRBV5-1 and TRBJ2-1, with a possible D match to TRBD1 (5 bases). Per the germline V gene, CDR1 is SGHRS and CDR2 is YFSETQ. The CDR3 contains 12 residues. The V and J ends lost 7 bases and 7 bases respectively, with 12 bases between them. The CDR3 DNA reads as TGCGCCAGCCAGGTCAGGGCTAATGAGCAGTTCTTC. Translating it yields CASQVRANEQFF.

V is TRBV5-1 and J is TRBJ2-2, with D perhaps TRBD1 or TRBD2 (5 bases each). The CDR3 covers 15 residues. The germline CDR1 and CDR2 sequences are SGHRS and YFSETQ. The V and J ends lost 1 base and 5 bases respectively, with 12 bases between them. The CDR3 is CASSLPGRLTGELFF. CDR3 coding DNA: TGCGCCAGCAGCTTGCCGGGGCGGTTGACCGGGGAGCTGTTTTTT.

CDR3 sequence: CASSEDRGANQPQHF. The CDR3 nucleotides read TGTGCCAGCAGTGAGGACAGAGGGGCTAATCAGCCCCAGCATTTT. This rearrangement joins TRBV2 to TRBJ1-5, with D perhaps TRBD1 (6 bases). Germline CDR1 and CDR2: SNHLY and FYNNEI. The germline V and J ends were trimmed by 3 bases and 4 bases, with 13 bases remaining between them. This CDR3 has 15 residues.

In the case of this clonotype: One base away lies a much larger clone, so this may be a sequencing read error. The chain's CDR3 is CASSPVQMNTEAFF. The CDR3 DNA sequence: TGTGCCAGCTCACCAGTACAGATGAACACTGAAGCTTTCTTT. The chain is built from TRBV18 and TRBJ1-1; D remains unclear. V lost 2 bases and J 0 bases, leaving 7 bases between the germline ends. The CDR3 loop spans 14 amino acids. CDR1 is KGHSH, CDR2 LQKENI, per germline.

The CDR3 sequence is CAIWSYNEQFF. For the CDR3, the DNA is TGTGCCATCTGGTCCTACAATGAGCAGTTCTTC. The chain uses TRBV12-3 or TRBV12-4 and TRBJ2-1; D not certain. The CDR3 totals 11 residues. V was shortened by 10 bases and J by 1 base, with 5 bases between the two germline ends.

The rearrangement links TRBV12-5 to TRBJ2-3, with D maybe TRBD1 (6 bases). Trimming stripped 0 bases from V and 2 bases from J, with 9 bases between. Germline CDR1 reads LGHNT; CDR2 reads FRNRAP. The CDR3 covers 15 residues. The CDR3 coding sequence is TGTGCTAGTGGTTTGGTAGGGGGAATCACAGATACGCAGTATTTT. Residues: CASGLVGGITDTQYF.

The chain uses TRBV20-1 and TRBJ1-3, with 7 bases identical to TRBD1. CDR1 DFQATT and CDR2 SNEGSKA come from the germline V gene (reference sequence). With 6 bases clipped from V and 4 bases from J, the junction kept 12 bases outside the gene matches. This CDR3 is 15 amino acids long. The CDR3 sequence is CSARGVEYSGNTIYF. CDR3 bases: TGCAGTGCCAGGGGGGTCGAGTATTCCGGAAACACCATATATTTT.

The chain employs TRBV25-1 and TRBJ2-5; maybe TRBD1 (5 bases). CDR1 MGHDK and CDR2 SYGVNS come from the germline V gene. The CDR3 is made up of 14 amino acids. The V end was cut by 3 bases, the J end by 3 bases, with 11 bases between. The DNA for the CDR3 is TGTGCCAGCAGTGAGAAGACCAGGGAAGAGACCCAGTACTTC. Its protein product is CASSEKTREETQYF.

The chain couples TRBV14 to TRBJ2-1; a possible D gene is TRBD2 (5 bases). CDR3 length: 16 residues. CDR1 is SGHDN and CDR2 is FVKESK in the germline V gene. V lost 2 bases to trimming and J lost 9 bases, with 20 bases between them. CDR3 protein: CASSQLLVGGIGEQFF. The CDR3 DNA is TGTGCCAGCAGCCAACTACTAGTGGGTGGAATTGGTGAGCAGTTCTTC.